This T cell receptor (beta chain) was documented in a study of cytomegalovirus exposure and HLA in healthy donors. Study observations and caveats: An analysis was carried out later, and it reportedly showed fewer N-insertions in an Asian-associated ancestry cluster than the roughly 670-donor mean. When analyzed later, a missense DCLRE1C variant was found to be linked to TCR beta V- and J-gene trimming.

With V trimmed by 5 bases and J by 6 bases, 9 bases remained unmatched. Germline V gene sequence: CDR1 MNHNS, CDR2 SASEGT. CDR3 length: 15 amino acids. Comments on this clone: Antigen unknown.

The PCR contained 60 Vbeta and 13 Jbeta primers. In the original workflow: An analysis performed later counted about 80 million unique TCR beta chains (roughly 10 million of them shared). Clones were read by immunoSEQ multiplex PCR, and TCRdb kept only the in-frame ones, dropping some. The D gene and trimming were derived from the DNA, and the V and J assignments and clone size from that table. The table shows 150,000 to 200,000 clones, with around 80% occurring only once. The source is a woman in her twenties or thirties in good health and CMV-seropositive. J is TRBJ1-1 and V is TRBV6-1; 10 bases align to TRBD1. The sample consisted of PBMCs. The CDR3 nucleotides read TGTGCCAGCAGTTCCGGACAGGGGGACGGATCTGAAGCTTTCTTT. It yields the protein CASSSGQGDGSEAFF.